The 6 T cell receptor beta chains below all came from one sample that was sequenced in a study of blood T cell repertoires in COVID-19. Using immunoSEQ multiplex PCR, the repertoire was profiled, and TCRdb retains in-frame clones only, with some absent. The table has 350,000 to 450,000 clones, more than 70% seen once. Sequencing was done on a sample of peripheral blood. All receptors come from a man in his forties or fifties with acute or convalescent COVID-19.

CDR3: CASSILVDVQGKAFF. Here the CDR3 DNA reads TGTGCCAGTAGTATTCTTGTGGACGTACAGGGGAAAGCTTTCTTT. The rearrangement uses TRBV19 and TRBJ1-1; 7 bases fit TRBD1. The J segment lost 9 bases and the V segment lost 3 bases, leaving 13 bases of the junction unmatched. The CDR3 contains 15 residues. Germline CDR1 reads LNHDA; CDR2 reads SQIVND (reference sequence).

CDR3 sequence (DNA): TGTGCCAGCAGTGAAGCTAGCGGGAGGGCCAATACAATCAATGAGCAGTTCTTC. Translation: CASSEASGRANTINEQFF. The V and J genes are TRBV2 and TRBJ2-1; 11 bases are a match to TRBD2. Germline lookup yields CDR1 SNHLY and CDR2 FYNNEI. This CDR3 has 18 residues. The V segment lost 0 bases and the J segment 6 bases; nucleotides outside the gene matches: 10.

The CDR3 sequence: CATSRGQDNSPLHF. DNA of the CDR3: TGTGCCACCAGCCGCGGACAAGATAATTCACCCCTCCACTTT. The chain employs TRBV15 and TRBJ1-6; tentatively, D is TRBD1 (5 bases). Trimming pared 5 bases from V and 5 bases from J, leaving 10 bases between. Germline CDR1 LNHNV, CDR2 YYDKDF (reference sequence). The CDR3 is 14 amino acids.

The chain couples TRBV28 to TRBJ2-2; 11 nucleotides align to TRBD2. V trimming: 8 bases; J trimming: 4 bases; junction bases outside the gene matches: 15. The germline CDR1 and CDR2 sequences are MDHEN and SYDVKM. The length of the CDR3 is 18 residues. The chain's CDR3 is CASSGLAGWAGGTGELFF. For the CDR3, the DNA is TGTGCCAGCTCTGGACTAGCGGGTTGGGCCGGGGGCACCGGGGAGCTGTTTTTT.

The CDR3 is CASSPPSGRPKNIQYF. DNA of the CDR3: TGTGCCAGCAGTCCGCCTAGCGGGAGGCCCAAAAACATTCAGTACTTC. V is TRBV2 and J is TRBJ2-4, with TRBD2 identical over 11 bases. CDR1 and CDR2 from the germline V gene are SNHLY and FYNNEI. CDR3 length equals 16 residues. The trim removed 5 bases at V and 2 bases at J, leaving 5 bases unmatched.

The chain links TRBV27 to TRBJ2-7, with TRBD1 matching 10 bases. This CDR3 is 16 amino acids long. J was trimmed by 3 bases and V by 1 base; bases with no gene match: 6. Germline loops: CDR1 MNHEY, CDR2 SMNVEV (reference sequence). As DNA, the CDR3 is TGTGCCAGCAGTTTATTTTCTGGGACAGGGGTCTACGAGCAGTACTTC. Translation: CASSLFSGTGVYEQYF.